Sequencing of this T cell receptor (beta chain) was carried out in a study of human T cells and chemical hapten exposure. Study context: The sensitizing agent was 2% DPC, placed on roughly 2 cm by roughly 2 cm of upper inner arm skin.

Germline V gives CDR1 MNHNY, CDR2 SVGAGI (reference sequence). With 6 bases removed from V and 7 bases from J, the gap between germline ends came to 15 bases. The CDR3 runs to 13 residues. Time point indicated: pre-sensitization, week 0. Noted treatment: therapeutic diphenylcyclopropenone sensitization with weekly scalp DPC. It was the library that attached unique molecular identifiers to individual cDNA molecules. TCRdb re-derived calls from the RACE reads in MiXCR, one entry per CDR3 protein. Of 350,000 to 400,000 distinct CDR3 sequences in the sample, less than 6.5% were seen once. The sequencing here drew on whole blood, taken in connection with sensitization to the hapten diphenylcyclopropenone (DPC). The chain recombines TRBV6-6 with TRBJ1-1, with a possible D match to TRBD1 (5 bases). The clonotype comes from a woman between 45 and 65 years old with alopecia areata. Some clones in this sample may be carry-over from other donors' samples. CDR3 sequence: CASSPGQAIEAFF. The CDR3 DNA is TGTGCCAGCAGCCCGGGGCAGGCCATTGAAGCTTTCTTT.